This T cell receptor (beta chain) was recorded in a study of vaccination effects on CD4 cells after COVID-19. The study, taken as a whole, reports: Clones of infection and vaccine origin contracted markedly late after vaccination.

Measured with immunoSEQ multiplex PCR; TCRdb has only the in-frame clones, and not every one. The sample holds roughly 30,000 clones, roughly four fifths seen once. With approximately ten days of culture completed, CD4+ T cells were isolated. SARS-CoV-2 infected the person between March and December 2020, as confirmed by PCR. Two-dose vaccination with either BNT162b2 or mRNA-1273 was given to the participants. On this clone: Its target is not known.

This TCR was recovered from a human donor who had a prior SARS-CoV-2 infection. The specimen was CD4+ T cells from PBMCs cultured without peptide, collected after COVID-19 vaccination.

The CDR3 nucleotides are TGTGCCAGCAGCTTGTACACAGGGCTTAACGAGCAGTACTTC. Its translation: CASSLYTGLNEQYF. The rearrangement uses TRBV5-6 and TRBJ2-7, with D possibly matching TRBD1 (6 bases). The length of the CDR3 is 14 residues. Germline V gene sequence: CDR1 SGHDT, CDR2 YYEEEE. V lost 1 base, J lost 5 bases, and 13 bases lay in between. The whole variable domain, remainder taken from reference TRBV5-6 and TRBJ2-7, is DAGVTQSPTHLIKTRGQQVTLRCSPKSGHDTVSWYQQALGQGPQFIFQYYEEEERQRGNFPDRFSGHQFPNYSSELNVNALLLGDSALYLCASSLYTGLNEQYFGPGTRLTVT.